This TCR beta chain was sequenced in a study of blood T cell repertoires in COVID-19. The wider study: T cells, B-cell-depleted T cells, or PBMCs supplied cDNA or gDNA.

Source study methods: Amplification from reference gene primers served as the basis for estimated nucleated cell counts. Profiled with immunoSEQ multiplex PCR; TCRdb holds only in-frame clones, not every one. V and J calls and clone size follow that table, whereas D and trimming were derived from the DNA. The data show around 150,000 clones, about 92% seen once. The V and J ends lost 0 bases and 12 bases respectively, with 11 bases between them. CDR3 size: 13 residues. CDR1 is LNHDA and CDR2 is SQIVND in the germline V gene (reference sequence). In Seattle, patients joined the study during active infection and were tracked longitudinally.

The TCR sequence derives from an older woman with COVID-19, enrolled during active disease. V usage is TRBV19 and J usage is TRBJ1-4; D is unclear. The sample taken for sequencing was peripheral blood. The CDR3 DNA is TGTGCCAGTAGTATAGATCCCTCTAAAGAACTGTTTTTT. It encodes CASSIDPSKELFF.